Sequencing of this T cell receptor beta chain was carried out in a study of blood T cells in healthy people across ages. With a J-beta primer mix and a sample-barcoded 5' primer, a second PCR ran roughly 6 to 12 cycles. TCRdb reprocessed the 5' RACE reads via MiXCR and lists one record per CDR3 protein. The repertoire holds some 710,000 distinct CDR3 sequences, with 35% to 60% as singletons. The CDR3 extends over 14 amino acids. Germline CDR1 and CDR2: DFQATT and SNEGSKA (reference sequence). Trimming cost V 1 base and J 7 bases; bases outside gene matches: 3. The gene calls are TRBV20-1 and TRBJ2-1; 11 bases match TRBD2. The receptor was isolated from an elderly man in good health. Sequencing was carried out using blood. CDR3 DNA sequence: TGCAGTGCTAGAGGGGCTAGCGGGAGGAATGAGCAGTTCTTC. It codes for CSARGASGRNEQFF.